Presented here are 31 T cell receptor beta chains from one specimen sequenced in a study of shared T cell receptors in the human thymus. Assay used: immunoSEQ multiplex PCR; TCRdb lists only in-frame clones, some missing. The sample has over 650,000 clones, 87% seen once. The data also belong to a second study, concerning human thymus T cells.

The material sequenced was thymocytes. All receptors come from a boy under two years old with a congenital heart defect.

This clone appeared a few times. The CDR3 sequence is CASSRDRDYEQYF. CDR3 DNA sequence: TGTGCCAGCAGCCGGGACAGGGACTACGAGCAGTACTTC. This chain joins TRBV14 and TRBJ2-7; 9 positions match TRBD1. Germline loops: CDR1 SGHDN, CDR2 FVKESK. This CDR3 contains 13 residues. With V trimmed by 4 bases and J by 3 bases, 1 base remained unmatched.

The chain couples TRBV13 to TRBJ2-3; 9 nucleotides match TRBD1. V was pared by 5 bases and J by 4 bases, with 13 bases of the junction left unmatched. Looked up from germline, CDR1 is PRHDT and CDR2 is FYEKMQ (reference sequence). This CDR3 has 17 residues. This CDR3 reads CASSPNSRTGVADTQYF. The CDR3 region has the DNA TGTGCCAGCAGCCCCAATTCACGGACAGGGGTGGCAGATACGCAGTATTTT.

This clone was detected only once. The V gene is TRBV16, the J gene TRBJ2-3, with D possibly matching TRBD1 (6 bases). The germline V gene encodes CDR1 KGHSY and CDR2 FQNENV. Trimming left V 0 bases short and J 4 bases short, with 14 bases between. The CDR3 extends over 16 amino acids. This CDR3 is CASSQSGAALADTQYF. CDR3 bases: TGTGCCAGCAGCCAATCGGGGGCAGCGCTGGCAGATACGCAGTATTTT.

The chain recombines TRBV9 with TRBJ1-3, with 7 bases identical to TRBD1. From germline, CDR1 is SGDLS and CDR2 YYNGEE. This CDR3 spans 16 amino acids. The ends lost 3 bases at V and 0 bases at J; junction bases unmatched: 6. CDR3 residues: CASSEPDRSSGNTIYF. As DNA, the CDR3 is TGTGCCAGCAGCGAACCGGACAGGAGCTCTGGAAACACCATATATTTT.

V usage is TRBV6-5 and J usage is TRBJ1-4; the D gene is possibly TRBD1 (6 bases). The ends were cut back, 6 bases at V and 5 bases at J, with 13 bases in the middle. This CDR3 region has 14 residues. Germline V lookup: CDR1 MNHEY, CDR2 SVGAGI. The CDR3 here is CASSPGTPNEKLFF. The CDR3 coding sequence is TGTGCCAGCAGCCCCGGGACACCGAATGAAAAACTGTTTTTT.

In DNA, the CDR3 is TGTGCCAGCAGACGCCAGAGCAGGGAGGACCAAGAGACCCAGTACTTC. Translation gives CASRRQSREDQETQYF. The rearrangement links TRBV28 to TRBJ2-5; D possibly corresponds to TRBD2 (6 bases). Between the trimmed V and J ends, which lost 6 bases and 0 bases, there was a span of 17 bases. There are 16 residues in the CDR3. Germline CDR1 and CDR2: MDHEN and SYDVKM.

The sample holds one count of this clone. The gene calls are TRBV5-1 and TRBJ2-7, with TRBD2 matching 10 bases. V was clipped by 3 bases and J by 3 bases; unmatched bases: 6. The germline V gene has CDR1 SGHRS and CDR2 YFSETQ. The CDR3 runs to 15 residues. The CDR3 sequence is CASSYPAGGHYEQYF. The CDR3 DNA follows: TGCGCCAGCAGCTACCCAGCGGGGGGGCACTACGAGCAGTACTTC.

The chain carries TRBV28 and TRBJ2-6; possibly TRBD1 for D (7 bases). Trimming took 2 bases from V and 0 from J, leaving 11 bases between them. This CDR3 is 17 amino acids long. Germline V gives CDR1 MDHEN, CDR2 SYDVKM. The CDR3 sequence is CASSLQGEDSGANVLTF. The CDR3 DNA sequence: TGTGCCAGCAGTTTACAGGGGGAGGACTCTGGGGCCAACGTCCTGACTTTC.

The chain links TRBV4-3 to TRBJ1-1; 8 nucleotides match TRBD1. In germline, CDR1 is LGHNA, CDR2 YSLEER. After removal of 0 bases from V and 5 bases from J, the junction contained 5 bases not matched to a gene. The CDR3 extends over 15 amino acids. In DNA form, the CDR3 reads TGCGCCAGCAGCCAAGAGGACAGGGTGGGAACTGAAGCTTTCTTT. This translates into CASSQEDRVGTEAFF.

The chain recombines TRBV28 with TRBJ1-6, with D uncertain. Germline V gene sequence: CDR1 MDHEN, CDR2 SYDVKM. The CDR3 is 12 residues long. V was trimmed by 6 bases and J by 8 bases, leaving 8 bases between them. This chain's CDR3 is CASSSLDSPLHF. CDR3 bases: TGTGCCAGCAGCTCCCTTGATTCACCCCTCCACTTT.

This sequence joins TRBV28 and TRBJ1-5, with 7 bases aligning to TRBD1. The CDR3 is 17 amino acids. The germline V gene has CDR1 MDHEN and CDR2 SYDVKM. Trimming cost V 6 bases and J 1 base; bases outside gene matches: 12. The CDR3, as DNA: TGTGCCAGCAGCCACAAAGACAGGGTTGGCAGCAATCAGCCCCAGCATTTT. Encoded protein: CASSHKDRVGSNQPQHF. Full variable domain (remainder filled in from reference TRBV28 and TRBJ1-5): DVKVTQSSRYLVKRTGEKVFLECVQDMDHENMFWYRQDPGLGLRLIYFSYDVKMKEKGDIPEGYSVSREKKERFSLILESASTNQTSMYLCASSHKDRVGSNQPQHFGDGTRLSIL.

This chain uses TRBV6-5 with TRBJ2-7; possibly TRBD1 for D (6 bases). Germline CDR1 reads MNHEY; CDR2 reads SVGAGI. V shed 5 bases and J shed 4 bases, with 15 bases lying between them. The CDR3 is made up of 14 amino acids. The CDR3 coding sequence is TGTGCCAGCAGTCCGGGACATAGGAAATACGAGCAGTACTTC. It codes for CASSPGHRKYEQYF.

The genes are TRBV19 and TRBJ2-4; D might be TRBD1 (7 bases). Trimming took 3 bases from V and 7 from J, leaving 16 bases between them. Germline CDR1 reads LNHDA; CDR2 reads SQIVND (reference sequence). The CDR3 length is 15 residues. The CDR3 nucleotides are TGTGCCAGTAGTATGGGGCAGGGGGGTCGGAACATTCAGTACTTC. The encoded protein is CASSMGQGGRNIQYF.

The chain's CDR3 is CASSLDRGISQYF. The CDR3 region has the DNA TGTGCCAGCAGCCTGGACAGGGGCATTTCGCAGTATTTT. This rearrangement joins TRBV28 to TRBJ2-3, with 9 positions matching TRBD1. Germline CDR1 MDHEN, CDR2 SYDVKM. V was clipped by 6 bases and J by 10 bases; unmatched bases: 8. The CDR3 covers 13 residues.

V and J are TRBV6-1 and TRBJ1-2; no firm D call. Germline CDR1 and CDR2: MNHNS and SASEGT. The CDR3 covers 11 residues. V was pared by 8 bases and J by 1 base, with 5 bases between. The CDR3 coding sequence is TGTGCCAGCTACAGTAACTATGGCTACACCTTC. It specifies CASYSNYGYTF.

This clone was seen a single time. The rearrangement joins TRBV6-6 to TRBJ2-4, with 10 bases lining up with TRBD1. The CDR3 spans 16 residues. Germline V gene sequence: CDR1 MNHNY, CDR2 SVGAGI (reference sequence). After removal of 5 bases from V and 1 base from J, the junction contained 5 bases not matched to a gene. For the CDR3, the DNA is TGTGCCAGCAGTATCGACAGGGGGCTGGCCAAAAACATTCAGTACTTC. This sequence encodes CASSIDRGLAKNIQYF.

The rearrangement uses TRBV7-8 and TRBJ2-7, with TRBD2 identical over 13 bases. Germline V gives CDR1 SGHVS, CDR2 FQNEAQ. This CDR3 comprises 18 residues. The trim removed 5 bases at V and 2 bases at J, leaving 12 bases unmatched. CDR3 nucleotides: TGTGCCAGCAGCCTAACCGAGACTAGCGGGGGGCCCACCTACGAGCAGTACTTC. Its translation: CASSLTETSGGPTYEQYF.

This chain connects TRBV7-2 to TRBJ2-1; D unclear. The CDR3 length is 15 residues. Trimming took 1 base from V and 4 from J, leaving 11 bases between them. Germline lookup yields CDR1 SGHTA and CDR2 FQGNSA. Here the CDR3 DNA reads TGTGCCAGCAGCTTAGTTGGTCAGGTATACAATGAGCAGTTCTTC. Amino acids: CASSLVGQVYNEQFF.

The chain uses TRBV6-5 and TRBJ1-4; D is unresolved. Germline V gene data show CDR1 as MNHEY and CDR2 as SVGAGI. Trimming removed 11 bases at V and 0 bases at J, with 10 bases between. This CDR3 is 13 amino acids long. The CDR3 loop is CASASATNEKLFF. CDR3 sequence (DNA): TGTGCCTCGGCCAGCGCAACTAATGAAAAACTGTTTTTT.

The J gene is TRBJ2-1, the V gene TRBV7-2; 9 nucleotides agree with TRBD2. Germline CDR1 SGHTA, CDR2 FQGNSA. The CDR3 extends over 18 amino acids. The ends lost 5 bases at V and 4 bases at J; junction bases unmatched: 15. The CDR3 loop is CASSPGWSGRPTYNEQFF. The DNA for the CDR3 is TGTGCCAGCAGCCCCGGGTGGAGCGGGAGGCCTACTTACAATGAGCAGTTCTTC. The complete variable domain, with remaining parts taken from reference TRBV7-2 and TRBJ2-1, reads GAGVSQSPSNKVTEKGKDVELRCDPISGHTALYWYRQSLGQGLEFLIYFQGNSAPDKSGLPSDRFSAERTGGSVSTLTIQRTQQEDSAVYLCASSPGWSGRPTYNEQFFGPGTRLTVL.

This rearrangement joins TRBV30 to TRBJ1-3, with a tentative D call TRBD1 (6 bases). The V gene's germline CDR1 is GTSNPN and CDR2 SVGIG (reference sequence). Deletions cut 3 bases from V and 0 bases from J, with 9 bases between. The CDR3 spans 14 residues. The CDR3: CAWSPGDSGNTIYF. Written as DNA, the CDR3 is TGTGCCTGGAGCCCAGGGGACTCTGGAAACACCATATATTTT.

This clone was detected only once. The V and J genes are TRBV11-2 and TRBJ2-4; the match to TRBD2 covers 7 bases. CDR1 and CDR2 (germline): SGHAT, FQNNGV. The CDR3 is made up of 17 amino acids. Trimming took 0 bases from V and 0 from J; bases not matched to a gene: 5. The CDR3 spells CASSLEPSGLAKNIQYF. CDR3 nucleotide sequence: TGTGCCAGCAGCTTAGAGCCTAGCGGTCTAGCCAAAAACATTCAGTACTTC. The full variable domain, its missing parts supplied by reference TRBV11-2 and TRBJ2-4, is EAGVAQSPRYKIIEKRQSVAFWCNPISGHATLYWYQQILGQGPKLLIQFQNNGVVDDSQLPKDRFSAERLKGVDSTLKIQPAKLEDSAVYLCASSLEPSGLAKNIQYFGAGTRLSVL.

The chain joins TRBV7-2 to TRBJ2-3; 9 bases map to TRBD2. The germline CDR1 and CDR2 sequences are SGHTA and FQGNSA. Trimming took 0 bases from V and 1 from J; bases not matched to a gene: 8. This CDR3 has 18 amino acids. DNA for the CDR3: TGTGCCAGCAGCTTAGCCCGGTGGCGGGGGGGACGCACAGATACGCAGTATTTT. Its protein is CASSLARWRGGRTDTQYF.

The gene calls are TRBV12-5 and TRBJ1-1, with D unresolved. The V gene lost 1 base and the J gene lost 4 bases, with 13 bases spanning the gap. Germline V gives CDR1 LGHNT, CDR2 FRNRAP. The CDR3 extends over 15 amino acids. In nucleotides, the CDR3 is TGTGCTAGTGGTTTGGATAGGGAGGGAGTCACTGAAGCTTTCTTT. It encodes CASGLDREGVTEAFF.

The genes are TRBV30 and TRBJ1-4; weak D call: TRBD1 (6 bases). Trimming took off 2 bases at V and 3 bases at J, with 19 bases between the two ends. This CDR3 is built from 17 residues. Germline V lookup: CDR1 GTSNPN, CDR2 SVGIG (reference sequence). CDR3 region: CAWSTHPNRAPNEKLFF. Here the CDR3 DNA reads TGTGCCTGGAGTACGCACCCAAACAGGGCGCCTAATGAAAAACTGTTTTTT.

V gene TRBV2 combines with J gene TRBJ1-5; maybe TRBD1 (6 bases). Trimming left V 6 bases short and J 3 bases short, with 12 bases between. Germline CDR1 and CDR2: SNHLY and FYNNEI. The length of the CDR3 is 14 residues. In nucleotides, the CDR3 is TGTGCCAGCAGAGCGGACAGATTCAATCAGCCCCAGCATTTT. Residues: CASRADRFNQPQHF.

This rearrangement joins TRBV7-9 to TRBJ2-2; 10 nucleotides line up with TRBD2. CDR3 length: 18 amino acids. The V gene's germline CDR1 is SEHNR and CDR2 FQNEAQ (reference sequence). Trimming removed 4 bases from V and 3 bases from J; junction bases left unmatched: 11. CDR3 residues: CASSWGLRLAGDTGELFF. For the CDR3, the DNA is TGTGCCAGCAGCTGGGGCCTTCGGCTAGCGGGGGACACCGGGGAGCTGTTTTTT. The full variable domain, completed using reference TRBV7-9 and TRBJ2-2, is DTGVSQNPRHKITKRGQNVTFRCDPISEHNRLYWYRQTLGQGPEFLTYFQNEAQLEKSRLLSDRFSAERPKGSFSTLEIQRTEQGDSAMYLCASSWGLRLAGDTGELFFGEGSRLTVL.

There are a few counts of this clone. The V gene is TRBV4-3, the J gene TRBJ1-1; 10 nucleotides match TRBD1. CDR3 size: 17 residues. Germline trimming cut 3 bases from V and 4 bases from J; bases unmatched to any gene: 11. Germline CDR1 reads LGHNA; CDR2 reads YSLEER. The CDR3 DNA is TGCGCCAGCAGCCAGGGACAGGGGCCTTCCAAGAGCACTGAAGCTTTCTTT. Translation gives CASSQGQGPSKSTEAFF.

The chain links TRBV28 to TRBJ2-1, with D tentatively TRBD2 (6 bases). Trimming stripped 4 bases from V and 6 bases from J, with 25 bases between. This CDR3 contains 18 residues. Germline CDR1 is MDHEN and CDR2 is SYDVKM. The CDR3 DNA sequence: TGTGCCAGCAGTTGGGGAGGCAGCGTGACCCCCTACGGCAATGAGCAGTTCTTC. As protein: CASSWGGSVTPYGNEQFF. Full variable domain (rest looked up from reference TRBV28 and TRBJ2-1): DVKVTQSSRYLVKRTGEKVFLECVQDMDHENMFWYRQDPGLGLRLIYFSYDVKMKEKGDIPEGYSVSREKKERFSLILESASTNQTSMYLCASSWGGSVTPYGNEQFFGPGTRLTVL.

This clone came up once. The V gene is TRBV7-2, the J gene TRBJ1-1, with D maybe TRBD1 (5 bases). Per germline, CDR1 SGHTA and CDR2 FQGNSA. CDR3 size: 16 residues. V was clipped by 5 bases and J by 1 base, with 17 bases between them. CDR3: CASSIWGHQGNTEAFF. The CDR3 DNA reads TGTGCCAGCAGCATCTGGGGCCACCAGGGGAACACTGAAGCTTTCTTT.

The rearrangement uses TRBV19 and TRBJ2-1; D might be TRBD2 (5 bases). CDR3 length equals 13 residues. Germline CDR1 and CDR2: LNHDA and SQIVND (reference sequence). Trimming pared 4 bases from V and 5 bases from J, leaving 9 bases between. CDR3 protein: CASSSGRNNEQFF. CDR3 in DNA: TGTGCCAGTAGTAGCGGGCGAAACAATGAGCAGTTCTTC. Supplemented by reference TRBV19 and TRBJ2-1, the full variable domain reads DGGITQSPKYLFRKEGQNVTLSCEQNLNHDAMYWYRQDPGQGLRLIYYSQIVNDFQKGDIAEGYSVSREKKESFPLTVTSAQKNPTAFYLCASSSGRNNEQFFGPGTRLTVL.